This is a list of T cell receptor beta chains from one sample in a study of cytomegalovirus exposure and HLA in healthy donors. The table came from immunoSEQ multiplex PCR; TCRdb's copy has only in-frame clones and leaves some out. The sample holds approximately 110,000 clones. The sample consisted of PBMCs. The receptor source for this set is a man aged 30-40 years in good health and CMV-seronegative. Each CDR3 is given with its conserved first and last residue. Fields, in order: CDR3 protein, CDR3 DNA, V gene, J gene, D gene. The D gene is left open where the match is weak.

cdr3_aa: CASSVMAGGETQYF
cdr3_nt: TGTGCCAGCAGCGTAATGGCGGGAGGAGAGACCCAGTACTTC
v_call: TRBV9
j_call: TRBJ2-5
d_call: TRBD2

cdr3_aa: CAERTSGQETQYF
cdr3_nt: TGTGCCGAGCGGACTAGTGGACAAGAGACCCAGTACTTC
v_call: TRBV30
j_call: TRBJ2-5
d_call: TRBD2

cdr3_aa: CASSLGANTEAFF
cdr3_nt: TGTGCCAGCAGCTTAGGGGCAAACACTGAAGCTTTCTTT
v_call: TRBV5-8
j_call: TRBJ1-1
d_call: NA

cdr3_aa: CASSIVAGGELFF
cdr3_nt: TGTGCCAGTAGTATTGTGGCGGGCGGGGAGCTGTTTTTT
v_call: TRBV19
j_call: TRBJ2-2
d_call: NA

cdr3_aa: CASSLTDTGKNTQYF
cdr3_nt: TGTGCCAGCAGCTTAACTGACACCGGCAAGAATACGCAGTATTTT
v_call: TRBV7-3
j_call: TRBJ2-3
d_call: NA

cdr3_aa: CSAHSTYEQYF
cdr3_nt: TGCAGTGCCCACAGTACCTACGAGCAGTACTTC
v_call: TRBV20-1
j_call: TRBJ2-7
d_call: NA

cdr3_aa: CASSHRDRGEGETEAFF
cdr3_nt: TGCGCCAGCAGCCACCGGGACAGGGGCGAGGGAGAGACTGAAGCTTTCTTT
v_call: TRBV5-1
j_call: TRBJ1-1
d_call: TRBD1

cdr3_aa: CASSTGPTGAMNTEAFF
cdr3_nt: TGCGCCAGCAGCACTGGGCCGACAGGGGCAATGAACACTGAAGCTTTCTTT
v_call: TRBV5-1
j_call: TRBJ1-1
d_call: TRBD1

cdr3_aa: CASSPWEGTYEQYF
cdr3_nt: TGTGCCAGTAGCCCGTGGGAGGGAACCTACGAGCAGTACTTC
v_call: TRBV19
j_call: TRBJ2-7
d_call: TRBD2

cdr3_aa: CASSAGTVNNEQFF
cdr3_nt: TGTGCCAGCAGCGCCGGGACAGTGAACAATGAGCAGTTCTTC
v_call: TRBV7-9
j_call: TRBJ2-1
d_call: TRBD1

cdr3_aa: CASSHGTSGGFPYEQYF
cdr3_nt: TGCGCCAGCAGCCATGGTACTAGCGGGGGGTTTCCCTACGAGCAGTACTTC
v_call: TRBV4-3
j_call: TRBJ2-7
d_call: TRBD2

cdr3_aa: CASSDSGRVSEQYF
cdr3_nt: TGCGCCAGCAGTGATAGCGGGAGAGTAAGCGAGCAGTACTTC
v_call: TRBV10-1
j_call: TRBJ2-7
d_call: TRBD2

cdr3_aa: CASSLAGMNTEAFF
cdr3_nt: TGCGCCAGCAGCTTGGCAGGTATGAACACTGAAGCTTTCTTT
v_call: TRBV5-1
j_call: TRBJ1-1
d_call: NA

cdr3_aa: CASSSPQASYTF
cdr3_nt: TGTGCCAGCAGTTCGCCCCAGGCGAGCTACACCTTC
v_call: TRBV27
j_call: TRBJ1-2
d_call: NA

cdr3_aa: CASSLAGTGGIGGYTF
cdr3_nt: TGTGCCAGCAGCTTGGCCGGGACAGGGGGCATTGGTGGCTACACCTTC
v_call: TRBV7-8
j_call: TRBJ1-2
d_call: TRBD1

cdr3_aa: CAISETGENYEQYF
cdr3_nt: TGTGCCATCAGTGAGACGGGAGAAAACTACGAGCAGTACTTC
v_call: TRBV10-3
j_call: TRBJ2-7
d_call: NA

cdr3_aa: CASSDKRDLSYEQYF
cdr3_nt: TGTGCCAGCAGTGACAAGCGGGACCTCTCCTACGAGCAGTACTTC
v_call: TRBV2
j_call: TRBJ2-7
d_call: TRBD2

cdr3_aa: CAISDATSGRARYEQYF
cdr3_nt: TGTGCCATCAGTGACGCGACTAGCGGGAGGGCGAGATACGAGCAGTACTTC
v_call: TRBV10-3
j_call: TRBJ2-7
d_call: TRBD2

cdr3_aa: CATSRDREDEKLFF
cdr3_nt: TGTGCCACCAGCAGGGACAGGGAGGATGAAAAACTGTTTTTT
v_call: TRBV15
j_call: TRBJ1-4
d_call: TRBD1

cdr3_aa: CASSPGRTGGGYTF
cdr3_nt: TGTGCCAGCAGCCCTGGACGCACAGGAGGGGGCTACACCTTC
v_call: TRBV5-4
j_call: TRBJ1-2
d_call: NA

cdr3_aa: CAWSATGGASNSPLHF
cdr3_nt: TGTGCCTGGAGCGCTACAGGGGGCGCTTCTAATTCACCCCTCCACTTT
v_call: TRBV30
j_call: TRBJ1-6
d_call: TRBD1

cdr3_aa: CASSLMGGLYNEQFF
cdr3_nt: TGTGCCAGCAGCCTCATGGGGGGACTCTACAATGAGCAGTTCTTC
v_call: TRBV27
j_call: TRBJ2-1
d_call: NA

cdr3_aa: CASSSGGRGTEVEQYF
cdr3_nt: TGTGCCAGCAGCTCCGGAGGGCGAGGGACAGAAGTGGAGCAGTACTTC
v_call: TRBV7-9
j_call: TRBJ2-7
d_call: NA

cdr3_aa: CASSVNSLYGYTF
cdr3_nt: TGTGCCAGCAGCGTCAACAGTCTCTATGGCTACACCTTC
v_call: TRBV5-5
j_call: TRBJ1-2
d_call: NA

cdr3_aa: CASSPSGSAKNIQYF
cdr3_nt: TGCGCCAGCAGCCCCTCAGGGTCCGCCAAAAACATTCAGTACTTC
v_call: TRBV4-3
j_call: TRBJ2-4
d_call: NA

cdr3_aa: CASSIDGQAGQPQHF
cdr3_nt: TGTGCCAGCAGCATCGACGGACAGGCTGGGCAGCCCCAGCATTTT
v_call: TRBV7-2
j_call: TRBJ1-5
d_call: TRBD1

cdr3_aa: CASSQVAAIGGGYTF
cdr3_nt: TGCGCCAGCAGCCAAGTCGCTGCTATAGGAGGTGGCTACACCTTC
v_call: TRBV4-1
j_call: TRBJ1-2
d_call: NA

cdr3_aa: CASSQGVGVLETQYF
cdr3_nt: TGTGCCAGCAGCCAAGGGGTGGGTGTTTTAGAGACCCAGTACTTC
v_call: TRBV7-2
j_call: TRBJ2-5
d_call: NA

cdr3_aa: CASSQGDRGYGYTF
cdr3_nt: TGCGCCAGCAGCCAGGGTGACAGGGGCTATGGCTACACCTTC
v_call: TRBV4-1
j_call: TRBJ1-2
d_call: TRBD1

cdr3_aa: CASSPSGTQAGTEAFF
cdr3_nt: TGTGCCAGCAGTCCCTCCGGGACGCAGGCGGGAACTGAAGCTTTCTTT
v_call: TRBV27
j_call: TRBJ1-1
d_call: NA

cdr3_aa: CASSRPGGEQYF
cdr3_nt: TGTGCCAGCAGTCGGCCGGGAGGCGAGCAGTACTTC
v_call: TRBV6-5
j_call: TRBJ2-7
d_call: TRBD2

cdr3_aa: CASQPLRDRHNQPQHF
cdr3_nt: TGTGCCAGCCAGCCCCTCCGGGACAGACACAATCAGCCCCAGCATTTT
v_call: TRBV27
j_call: TRBJ1-5
d_call: TRBD1

cdr3_aa: CASSLGHQNTEAFF
cdr3_nt: TGTGCCAGCAGTTTAGGGCACCAGAACACTGAAGCTTTCTTT
v_call: TRBV28
j_call: TRBJ1-1
d_call: NA

cdr3_aa: CASSGQIYGYTF
cdr3_nt: TGTGCCAGCAGTGGACAGATCTATGGCTACACCTTC
v_call: TRBV6-1
j_call: TRBJ1-2
d_call: NA

cdr3_aa: CASSFGTTQLEQYF
cdr3_nt: TGTGCCAGCAGCTTCGGGACTACTCAACTTGAGCAGTACTTC
v_call: TRBV13
j_call: TRBJ2-7
d_call: TRBD2

cdr3_aa: CASSLRGGPYNEQFF
cdr3_nt: TGCGCCAGCAGCTTACGAGGGGGACCGTACAATGAGCAGTTCTTC
v_call: TRBV5-1
j_call: TRBJ2-1
d_call: NA

cdr3_aa: CASRSRATNEKLFF
cdr3_nt: TGTGCCAGCAGGTCCCGGGCAACTAATGAAAAACTGTTTTTT
v_call: TRBV7-9
j_call: TRBJ1-4
d_call: NA

cdr3_aa: CASTQDLAGGNTGELFF
cdr3_nt: TGTGCCAGCACCCAAGATTTAGCGGGAGGGAACACCGGGGAGCTGTTTTTT
v_call: TRBV6-9
j_call: TRBJ2-2
d_call: TRBD2

cdr3_aa: CASRRTGNTEAFF
cdr3_nt: TGTGCCAGCAGAAGGACAGGGAACACTGAAGCTTTCTTT
v_call: TRBV6-5
j_call: TRBJ1-1
d_call: TRBD1

cdr3_aa: CASSLGPGRSGEQFF
cdr3_nt: TGTGCCAGCAGCTTAGGGCCCGGGAGATCCGGTGAGCAGTTCTTC
v_call: TRBV7-3
j_call: TRBJ2-1
d_call: NA

cdr3_aa: CASRPGGHLNYGYTF
cdr3_nt: TGTGCCAGTAGGCCTGGGGGACATCTGAACTATGGCTACACCTTC
v_call: TRBV7-9
j_call: TRBJ1-2
d_call: NA

cdr3_aa: CASSLSGTNTGELFF
cdr3_nt: TGTGCCAGCAGCTTGTCCGGGACGAACACCGGGGAGCTGTTTTTT
v_call: TRBV11-3
j_call: TRBJ2-2
d_call: NA

cdr3_aa: CASSPTVTYNEQFF
cdr3_nt: TGCGCCAGCAGCCCGACAGTTACATACAATGAGCAGTTCTTC
v_call: TRBV5-1
j_call: TRBJ2-1
d_call: NA

cdr3_aa: CASSVIPLAGGRTDTQYF
cdr3_nt: TGTGCCAGCAGCGTAATCCCCCTCGCGGGAGGGCGAACGGATACGCAGTATTTT
v_call: TRBV9
j_call: TRBJ2-3
d_call: TRBD2

cdr3_aa: CACSYFGGRSTGELFF
cdr3_nt: TGTGCCTGCAGTTACTTTGGCGGGAGGAGTACCGGGGAGCTGTTTTTT
v_call: TRBV6-5
j_call: TRBJ2-2
d_call: TRBD2